Following are 8 T cell receptor beta chains from one sample sequenced in a study of blood T cell repertoires in COVID-19. Profiled with immunoSEQ multiplex PCR; TCRdb holds only in-frame clones, not every one. The repertoire holds 75,000 to 100,000 clones, around 80% seen once, with 6% to 7.5% in the top ten. The sample comprised peripheral blood. These receptors were taken from a man between 50 and 59 years old with active or convalescent COVID-19.

The chain combines TRBV5-1 with TRBJ2-2, with D perhaps matching TRBD2 (6 bases). V was pared by 0 bases and J by 0 bases, with 9 bases between. CDR3 length: 16 amino acids. Germline CDR1 is SGHRS and CDR2 is YFSETQ. The CDR3 bases are TGCGCCAGCAGCTTGGCGGGGGTTTCGAACACCGGGGAGCTGTTTTTT. Its translation is CASSLAGVSNTGELFF.

This clone was seen only once. The rearrangement joins TRBV2 to TRBJ1-1, with TRBD1 matching over 8 bases. Germline CDR1 SNHLY, CDR2 FYNNEI. This CDR3 comprises 13 residues. V lost 7 bases to trimming and J lost 3 bases; unmatched junction nucleotides: 4. The CDR3 region has the DNA TGTGCCAGCACCAAGGACAGGGACACTGAAGCTTTCTTT. This gives the protein CASTKDRDTEAFF.

This clone was observed a few times. The genes are TRBV5-1 and TRBJ2-1, with D possibly being TRBD1 (5 bases). V gave up 4 bases and J gave up 0 bases, with 8 bases separating them. Per the germline V gene, CDR1 is SGHRS and CDR2 is YFSETQ. The CDR3 covers 14 residues. Here the CDR3 reads CASSLDTSYNEQFF. The CDR3 DNA reads as TGCGCCAGCAGCCTGGACACCTCCTACAATGAGCAGTTCTTC.

V is TRBV7-9 and J is TRBJ2-2; 7 bases agree with TRBD1. The CDR3 extends over 15 amino acids. The ends lost 8 bases at V and 7 bases at J; junction bases unmatched: 13. Germline CDR1 reads SEHNR; CDR2 reads FQNEAQ (reference sequence). The CDR3 here is CASLWGTVSGGELFF. As DNA, the CDR3 is TGTGCCAGCCTCTGGGGGACAGTCTCGGGCGGGGAGCTGTTTTTT.

This rearrangement joins TRBV19 to TRBJ2-3; D might be TRBD2 (7 bases). The CDR3 totals 16 residues. V was shortened by 5 bases and J by 6 bases, with 21 bases between the two germline ends. Germline loops: CDR1 LNHDA, CDR2 SQIVND (reference sequence). In DNA form, the CDR3 reads TGTGCCAGTAGTCTCCGGGGAGGGGGGGTACAGGATACGCAGTATTTT. This gives the protein CASSLRGGGVQDTQYF.

This sequence joins TRBV27 and TRBJ1-1; D gene unclear. The V end lost 5 bases, the J end lost 1 base, and 17 bases lay between the germline ends. The CDR3 is 16 residues long. From germline, CDR1 is MNHEY and CDR2 SMNVEV (reference sequence). The CDR3 is CASSPWTAGGNTEAFF. The CDR3 nucleotides read TGTGCCAGCAGTCCCTGGACGGCGGGAGGGAACACTGAAGCTTTCTTT.

This rearrangement joins TRBV28 to TRBJ2-7; 7 bases match TRBD1. The CDR3 is 14 residues long. The V gene end was trimmed by 7 bases and the J gene end by 0 bases; junction bases not matched to a gene: 6. Germline CDR1 reads MDHEN; CDR2 reads SYDVKM. The CDR3, as DNA: TGTGCCAGCACCCCGACAGGGCTCTCCTACGAGCAGTACTTC. This translates into CASTPTGLSYEQYF. Full variable domain (missing parts from reference TRBV28 and TRBJ2-7): DVKVTQSSRYLVKRTGEKVFLECVQDMDHENMFWYRQDPGLGLRLIYFSYDVKMKEKGDIPEGYSVSREKKERFSLILESASTNQTSMYLCASTPTGLSYEQYFGPGTRLTVT.

J is TRBJ2-7 and V is TRBV29-1, with D tentatively TRBD1 (6 bases). Germline CDR1 and CDR2: SQVTM and ANQGSEA. Trimming took off 7 bases at V and 2 bases at J, with 15 bases between the two ends. This CDR3 region has 13 residues. The CDR3 loop is CSAAAGVTYEQYF. The CDR3 DNA reads TGCAGCGCGGCGGCAGGGGTTACCTACGAGCAGTACTTC.